This T cell receptor beta chain was recovered during a study of Graves' ophthalmopathy and Graves' hyperthyroidism. Amplification from RNA transcripts yielded the TCR beta CDR3 regions. The authors performed first-round RT-PCR with HTBI primers and then a second-round multiplex PCR. TCRdb ran MiXCR on the multiplex PCR reads and lists one entry per CDR3 protein. Found here are 600,000 to 950,000 distinct CDR3 sequences, roughly 40% of them singletons; the top ten hold about 40%. The germline CDR1 and CDR2 sequences are LNHNV and YYDKDF (reference sequence). The CDR3 loop spans 15 amino acids. Unmatched junction bases numbered 9, after V lost 8 bases and J lost 5 bases. Ten or more counts support this clonotype.

Sequenced material: peripheral blood. J is TRBJ1-5 and V is TRBV15; 10 bases agree with TRBD1. The TCR sequence derives from an adult man with Graves' ophthalmopathy. CDR3 sequence: CATQRSGTGDQPQHF. The CDR3 region has the DNA TGTGCCACCCAACGGTCCGGGACAGGGGATCAGCCCCAGCATTTT.